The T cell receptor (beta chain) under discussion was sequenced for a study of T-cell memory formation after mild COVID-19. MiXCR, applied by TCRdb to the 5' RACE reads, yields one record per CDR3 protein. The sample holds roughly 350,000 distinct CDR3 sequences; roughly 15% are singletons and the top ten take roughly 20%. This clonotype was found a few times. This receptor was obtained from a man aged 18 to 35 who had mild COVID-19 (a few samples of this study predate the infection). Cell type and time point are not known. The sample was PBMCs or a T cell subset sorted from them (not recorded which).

The CDR3 nucleotides read TGTGCCAGCAGCTATGGCCTAGGAGATGGCTACACCTTC. It specifies CASSYGLGDGYTF. The chain employs TRBV7-2 and TRBJ1-2; no clear D gene. The germline V and J ends were trimmed by 4 bases and 6 bases, with 12 bases remaining between them. The CDR3 has 13 residues. Germline V gene data show CDR1 as SGHTA and CDR2 as FQGNSA.